This entry describes one T cell receptor beta chain. The antigen it recognizes is unknown. Within one base of it there is no much larger clone, and no base qualities were kept. From its cysteine to its phenylalanine, the CDR3 spans 15 amino acids. The entry retains the CDR3 DNA only, 45 bases that are in frame from base 1. Per the germline V gene (reference sequence), LNHDA is the CDR1 and SQIVND is the CDR2. Trimming leaves V shorter by 5 bases and J shorter by 7 bases, with the junction holding 6 bases beyond the gene matches. The data derive from a study of T cell responses to AZD1222 COVID-19 vaccine (dated by TCRdb to the early 2020s). Describing the broader study: AZD1222 recipients whose second dose came at about 4 weeks and those whose second dose came at about 12 weeks were combined into one group, since spike-specific TCR depth and breadth did not differ between the two schedules. A total of around 240 trial participants underwent TCR sequencing, of whom 200 to 220 had received two doses of AZD1222 and some 26 had received two doses of the MenACWY control vaccine. Trial participants were enrolled by age into 18-55, 56-69 and 70-plus year subgroups, with roughly 150, 30 and 60 TCR-sequenced participants respectively. The full study reports these points: Participants were mostly white British and included more females than males, and it was suggested by the authors that clonal diversity may have been underestimated. Because no day 14 peak-response samples were available, the repertoires could be characterized only after the peak T cell response. The whole spike protein was spanned by vaccine-associated CD4 TCRs, and dominant responses were seen in regions 160-218 and 743-854. In the small 56-69-year group, the increase in depth fell short of significance, most likely because of low power. Conclusions about previously exposed vaccinees are limited, since just a handful of AZD1222 recipients were seropositive for SARS-CoV-2 at baseline. Epitopes outside the regions mutated in the B.1.351 and B.1.1.7 variants were reportedly recognized by nearly half of the unique spike-specific TCRs. A significant rise in spike-specific TCR breadth and depth was observed after two AZD1222 doses relative to day 0 and relative to MenACWY recipients.

In light of the paper, this sample's time point label describes: baseline before first vaccination. Vaccinee samples came from UK trials COV001 and COV002, including a single-blind randomized controlled phase 2/3 trial of AZD1222 (ChAdOx1 nCoV-19) in healthy adults. For TCRbeta chain sequencing, PBMC samples were collected from trial participants at day 0 and at day 28 after the second dose. The CDR3 regions of human TCRbeta chains were analyzed by immunosequencing. Per the source publication's procedure: Repertoire TCRs were matched against a reference library of SARS-CoV-2-specific TCRs generated with the MIRA antigen-specificity platform. Breadth was defined as the fraction of unique TCRs that were SARS-CoV-2-associated, and depth was defined as the fraction of total T cells that were SARS-CoV-2-associated. Using the MIRA data, each spike-specific TCR was mapped to the spike region that the TCR reacts to and placed in a CD4 or CD8 class. Log10-transformed breadth and depth values were compared by one-way ANOVA with Sidak's multiple comparisons tests. Sourced from immuneACCESS, this table was stored by TCRdb with only in-frame sequences that have V and J called. A share of the clones is absent; for the studies checked, an unresolved V gene accounts for under half, and the remainder has no known explanation. The D gene and trimming were derived from the DNA, and the V and J assignments and clone size from that table. The sample has some 200,000 clones on record, approximately 91% of them singletons. The top ten constitute approximately 0.98% of the sample.

The sample was peripheral blood, taken on day 0 of AZD1222 vaccination. The sequence derives from an adult in good health. The chain employs TRBV19 and TRBJ2-3, and TRBD2 aligns with 13 junction nucleotides. CDR3 loop: CASSPTSGGFNTQYF. The DNA is TGTGCCAGTAGTCCGACTAGCGGGGGGTTTAATACGCAGTATTTT.